The 7 T cell receptor beta chains reported below all come from one sample, sequenced in a study of blood T cell repertoires in COVID-19. Here immunoSEQ multiplex PCR was the method, and the copy in TCRdb shows in-frame clones only, minus some. This table has over 200,000 clones, 80% to 90% appearing once. Input material: peripheral blood. These receptors originate from a man aged 40-55 years with acute or convalescent COVID-19.

The gene calls are TRBV24-1 and TRBJ1-2; D unclear. The CDR3 is 15 amino acids. The V end lost 9 bases, the J end lost 1 base, and 17 bases lay between the germline ends. Germline values: CDR1 KGHDR, CDR2 SFDVKD. The CDR3 protein is CATAAGDTLNYGYTF. For the CDR3, the DNA is TGTGCCACCGCCGCCGGGGATACTCTTAACTATGGCTACACCTTC.

The J gene is TRBJ1-2, the V gene TRBV2; unclear D gene. Germline CDR1 and CDR2: SNHLY and FYNNEI. The CDR3 spans 17 residues. V was clipped by 3 bases and J by 4 bases, with 21 bases between them. The CDR3 sequence: CASSDFRRGSSSYGYTF. In DNA, the CDR3 is TGTGCCAGCAGTGATTTCCGGCGGGGTTCAAGTTCCTATGGCTACACCTTC.

The gene calls are TRBV6-2 or TRBV6-3 and TRBJ2-1, with 13 bases aligning to TRBD2. The J segment lost 4 bases and the V segment lost 6 bases, leaving 12 bases of the junction unmatched. The germline V gene encodes CDR1 MNHEY and CDR2 SVGEGT. The CDR3 spans 18 residues. CDR3 sequence reads: CASSNGPGLAGRYNEQFF. The CDR3 nucleotides are TGTGCCAGCAGCAACGGTCCGGGACTAGCGGGACGATACAATGAGCAGTTCTTC.

The chain is built from TRBV4-2 and TRBJ2-3; tentative D call: TRBD2 (7 bases). Germline CDR1 LGHNA, CDR2 YNFKEQ. Trimming left V 0 bases short and J 3 bases short, with 13 bases between. This CDR3 is built from 16 residues. CDR3 loop: CASSQDRGEGTDTQYF. In nucleotides, the CDR3 is TGTGCCAGCAGCCAAGATAGGGGGGAGGGAACAGATACGCAGTATTTT.

The chain couples TRBV7-9 to TRBJ1-1; D may be TRBD1 (5 bases). Germline lookup yields CDR1 SEHNR and CDR2 FQNEAQ (reference sequence). The V end was cut by 10 bases, the J end by 3 bases, with 24 bases between. The CDR3 is 16 residues long. The CDR3 region is CATSGGRLDLDTEAFF. DNA for the CDR3: TGTGCCACCTCCGGGGGGAGGTTGGATTTAGACACTGAAGCTTTCTTT.

The chain couples TRBV7-6 to TRBJ1-1; TRBD1 agrees at 11 bases. Unmatched junction bases numbered 4, after V lost 5 bases and J lost 5 bases. There are 14 residues in the CDR3. Germline CDR1 and CDR2: SGHVS and FNYEAQ. CDR3 protein: CASSAGTGGTEAFF. CDR3 in DNA: TGTGCCAGCAGCGCCGGGACAGGGGGGACTGAAGCTTTCTTT.

The chain carries TRBV7-2 and TRBJ2-5, with 11 bases matching TRBD2. The germline V gene encodes CDR1 SGHTA and CDR2 FQGNSA. V was pared by 1 base and J by 4 bases, with 8 bases of the junction left unmatched. The CDR3 extends over 17 amino acids. The CDR3 DNA is TGTGCCAGCAGCTTAGTTAGCGGGAGGGTTTCGGGAGAGACCCAGTACTTC. This sequence encodes CASSLVSGRVSGETQYF.